This TCR beta chain was observed in a study of identical twins (dated by TCRdb to 2015 to 2016). Notes on the research overall: TCR alpha and beta repertoires from monozygotic twins, unrelated adults of various ages and cord blood were deep-sequenced to test whether fetal clonotypes persist. Replicate twin experiments were performed at different times using different library preparation protocols to rule out contamination.

General findings and caveats noted by the study authors: Because the same donors could not be followed over many years, the conclusions relied on cross-sectional statistical analysis. A weaker excess of twin sharing was found in beta out-of-frame sequences because the signal-to-noise ratio was lowered by fewer shared sequences. Recombination models systematically underestimated out-of-frame TCR alpha sharing in monozygotic twins but agreed with sharing between unrelated individuals. Out-of-frame TCR alpha sequences shared between twins showed an excess of low generation-probability sequences compared with coincidental sharing between unrelated individuals. Zero-insertion analyses could be partly confounded by invariant T cells such as MAIT and iNKT, although diverse VJ usage argued against such confounding for most clonotypes. Abundant cord blood beta clonotypes had fewer insertions, young adult naive repertoires showed a similar but weaker trend, and memory repertoires showed no such trend.

The library was prepared using 5' RACE. The sequencer was an Illumina HiSeq 2000. Template switching introduced a universal primer binding site; the final cDNA contained a unique molecular identifier, enabling accurate counting of TCR cDNA molecules. First-strand cDNA for TCR alpha and beta chains was synthesized from specific primers in the conserved constant-segment region. Each cDNA library was double barcoded, with a SMART-Mk sample barcode plus Illumina barcodes, to control for contamination. TruSeq adapter sequences along with Illumina sample barcodes were introduced in two successive PCR steps. TCR alpha and beta cDNA libraries were sequenced on the Illumina HiSeq platform with custom primers. From the authors' description of their analysis: Raw reads were processed with MiGEC to extract unique molecular identifiers, and MiXCR was used to determine CDR3 positions. Recombination models were inferred per individual with the repgenHMM and IGoR tools using an EM algorithm. Shared clonotype analysis was performed with the tcR package in R, normalizing sharing by the product of cloneset sizes. Out-of-frame nonproductive sequences were analyzed to study raw recombination free of thymic and clonal selection effects. TCRdb trimmed public reads at Q25 via fastp, called clones via MiXCR and kept in-frame beta chains. Identical CDR3 protein sequences are pooled into one entry, listed with their most common genes and DNA. The authors' filters were not applied to this entry. The sample data list 1.5 million to 2 million distinct CDR3 sequences, and more than 30% of these were observed just once. Together, the top ten hold approximately 0.29% of the sample.

In the case of this clonotype: The antigen it recognizes is unknown. No base quality information exists; no much larger clone differs at one position.

V loses 0 bases at its end and J loses 7 bases; junction bases beyond the gene matches: 11. The germline V gene supplies CDR1 MNHEY and CDR2 SVGEGT. The CDR3 sequence holds 17 residues, the cysteine and phenylalanine included. The CDR3 DNA has 51 bases and is translated from base 1. Every donor in the study was a healthy Caucasian. The chain is encoded by TRBV6-2 or TRBV6-3 joined to TRBJ2-7; the junction holds 11 bases that match TRBD2. The sequence was obtained from a newborn girl in good health. The sample consisted of cord blood. Here the CDR3 is given as CASSYSASGGSYNEQYF. The DNA sequence is TGTGCCAGCAGTTACTCGGCTAGCGGGGGGTCCTACAATGAGCAGTACTTC.